This T cell receptor beta chain was observed in a study of shared clonotypes between healthy human individuals. Study as a whole: Sampling drew on donors who were two women and a few men aged 18 to 49.

DNA at around 210 ng, tens of thousands of T cell genomes, went into sorted-subset replicate PCRs. In the authors' workflow: Junction-only sequences without quality scores were provided by ImmunoSEQ, so filtering was different. The table came from immunoSEQ multiplex PCR; TCRdb's copy has only in-frame clones and leaves some out. V, J and clone size reflect that table, while D and trimming were determined from the DNA. The sample holds 2,500,000 or so clones; 85% to 95% are singletons and the top ten take 0.14%. The CDR3 loop spans 16 amino acids. CDR1 SEHNR and CDR2 FQNEAQ come from the germline V gene (reference sequence). Trimming shortened V by 5 bases and J by 1 base, and 17 bases separated the two germline ends. The donor cohort consisted entirely of Caucasian adults residing in Nashville, Tennessee.

Specimen: naive CD4+ T cells sorted from blood. Subset indicated: CD45RA+ positively selected. This receptor was taken from a man aged 18 to 29 in good health. The chain employs TRBV7-9 and TRBJ1-1; D may be TRBD1 (6 bases). CDR3 DNA: TGTGCCAGCAGCACCCTGACGGGGGGCGAGAACACTGAAGCTTTCTTT. Protein: CASSTLTGGENTEAFF.